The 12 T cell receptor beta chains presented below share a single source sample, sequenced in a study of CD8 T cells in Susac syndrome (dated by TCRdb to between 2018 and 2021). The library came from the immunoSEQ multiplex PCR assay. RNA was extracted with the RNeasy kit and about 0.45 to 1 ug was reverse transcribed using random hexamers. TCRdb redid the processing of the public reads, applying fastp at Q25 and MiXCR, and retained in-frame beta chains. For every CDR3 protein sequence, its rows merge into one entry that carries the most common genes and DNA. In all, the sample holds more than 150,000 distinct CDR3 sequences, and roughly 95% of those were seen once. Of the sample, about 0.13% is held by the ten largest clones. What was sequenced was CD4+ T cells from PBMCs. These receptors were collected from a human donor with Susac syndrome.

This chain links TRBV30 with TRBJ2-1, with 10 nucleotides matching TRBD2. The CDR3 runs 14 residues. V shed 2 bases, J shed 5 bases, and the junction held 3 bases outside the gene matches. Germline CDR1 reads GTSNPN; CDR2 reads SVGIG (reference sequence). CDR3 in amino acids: CAWSLAGAHNEQFF. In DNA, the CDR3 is TGTGCCTGGAGTCTAGCGGGAGCTCACAATGAGCAGTTCTTC.

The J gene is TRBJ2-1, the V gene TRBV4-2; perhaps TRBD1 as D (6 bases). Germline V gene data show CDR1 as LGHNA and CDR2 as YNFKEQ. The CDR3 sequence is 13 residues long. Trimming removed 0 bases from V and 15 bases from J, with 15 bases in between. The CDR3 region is CASSQDWIGQLFF. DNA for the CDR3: TGTGCCAGCAGCCAAGATTGGATAGGACAGTTGTTCTTC.

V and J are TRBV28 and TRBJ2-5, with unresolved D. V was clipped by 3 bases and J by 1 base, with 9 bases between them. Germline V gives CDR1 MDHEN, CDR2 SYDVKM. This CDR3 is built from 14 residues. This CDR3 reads CASSFQNIQETQYF. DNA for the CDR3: TGTGCCAGCAGTTTCCAAAACATCCAAGAGACCCAGTACTTC.

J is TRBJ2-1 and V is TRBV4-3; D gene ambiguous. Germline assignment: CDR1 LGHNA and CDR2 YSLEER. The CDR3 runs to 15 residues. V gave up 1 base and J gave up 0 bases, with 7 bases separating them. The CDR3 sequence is CASSQAVGSYNEQFF. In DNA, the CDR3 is TGCGCCAGCAGCCAAGCCGTGGGCTCCTACAATGAGCAGTTCTTC.

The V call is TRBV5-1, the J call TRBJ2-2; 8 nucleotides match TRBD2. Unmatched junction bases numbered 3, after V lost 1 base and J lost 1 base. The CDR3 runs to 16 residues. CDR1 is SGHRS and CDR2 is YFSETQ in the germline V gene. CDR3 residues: CASSLSLAGNTGELFF. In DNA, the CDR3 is TGCGCCAGCAGCTTGAGTCTAGCGGGGAACACCGGGGAGCTGTTTTTT.

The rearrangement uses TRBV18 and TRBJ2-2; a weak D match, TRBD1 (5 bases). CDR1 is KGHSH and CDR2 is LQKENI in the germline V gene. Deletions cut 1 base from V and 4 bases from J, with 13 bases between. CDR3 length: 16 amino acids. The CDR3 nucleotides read TGTGCCAGCTCACCACAGGGGTCCGGTTCCACCGGGGAGCTGTTTTTT. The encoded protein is CASSPQGSGSTGELFF.

This chain's CDR3 is CASSHLRGNEQFF. Written as DNA, the CDR3 is TGTGCCAGCAGCCACCTTAGGGGCAATGAGCAGTTCTTC. This sequence joins TRBV3-1 and TRBJ2-1, with a possible D match to TRBD1 (5 bases). The length of the CDR3 is 13 residues. V lost 3 bases, J lost 6 bases, and 9 bases lay in between. Per the germline V gene, CDR1 is LGHDT and CDR2 is YNNKEL (reference sequence).

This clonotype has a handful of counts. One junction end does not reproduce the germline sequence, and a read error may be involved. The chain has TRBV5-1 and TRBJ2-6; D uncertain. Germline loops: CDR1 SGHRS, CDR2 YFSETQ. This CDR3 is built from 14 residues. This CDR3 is CASSLGSGANVLTF. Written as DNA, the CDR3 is TGTGCCAGCAGCTTAGGCTCTGGGGCCAACGTCCTGACTTTC.

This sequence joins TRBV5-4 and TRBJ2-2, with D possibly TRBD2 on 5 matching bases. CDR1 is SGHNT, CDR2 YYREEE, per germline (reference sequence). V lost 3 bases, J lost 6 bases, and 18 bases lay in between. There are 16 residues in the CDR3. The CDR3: CASSSITRATAGELFF. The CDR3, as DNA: TGTGCCAGCAGCTCAATTACTAGAGCGACGGCCGGGGAGCTGTTTTTT.

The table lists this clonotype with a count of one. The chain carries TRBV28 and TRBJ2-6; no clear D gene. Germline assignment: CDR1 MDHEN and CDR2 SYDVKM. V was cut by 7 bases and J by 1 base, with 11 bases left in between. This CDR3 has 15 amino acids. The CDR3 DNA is TGTGCCAGCACCCGTCAAACTTCTGGGGCCAACGTCCTGACTTTC. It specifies CASTRQTSGANVLTF.

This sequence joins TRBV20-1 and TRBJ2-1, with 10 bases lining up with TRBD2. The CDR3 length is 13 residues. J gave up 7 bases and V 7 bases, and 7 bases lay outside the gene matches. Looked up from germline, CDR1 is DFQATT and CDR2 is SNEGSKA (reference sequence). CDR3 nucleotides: TGCAGTGTGGAAAGCGGGAGGGGTAATGAGCAGTTCTTC. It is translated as CSVESGRGNEQFF.

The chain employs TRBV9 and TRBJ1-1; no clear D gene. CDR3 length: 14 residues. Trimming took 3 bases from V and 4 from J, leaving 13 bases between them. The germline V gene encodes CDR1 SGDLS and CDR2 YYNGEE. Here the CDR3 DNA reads TGTGCCAGCAGCGCCGAGGGTGGGTCCACTGAAGCTTTCTTT. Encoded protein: CASSAEGGSTEAFF.